A single T cell receptor (beta chain) is shown here with its context. These data come from a study of blood T cell repertoires in COVID-19. On the study more broadly: Whether acute or convalescent, the COVID-19 samples came from the United States, Italy and Spain. T cells, B-cell-depleted T cells, or PBMCs supplied cDNA or gDNA.

The germline V gene has CDR1 WNHNN and CDR2 SYGVQD (reference sequence). V trimming: 2 bases; J trimming: 1 base; junction bases outside the gene matches: 2. The CDR3 sequence is 15 residues long. Per the original data handling: Amplified reference gene primers provided the basis for estimating nucleated cell counts. The method was immunoSEQ multiplex PCR; TCRdb's version includes in-frame clones alone and lacks a portion of them. V and J calls and clone size are copied from that table; D and trimming were computed from the DNA. The sample shows around 250,000 clones, roughly 90% of them seen only once.

Sequenced material: peripheral blood. This TCR was sampled from a man aged 55 to 70 with acute or convalescent COVID-19. This chain uses TRBV10-1 with TRBJ1-2; 9 positions agree with TRBD1. The chain's CDR3 is CASSEGDRVNYGYTF. The CDR3 DNA sequence: TGCGCCAGCAGTGAGGGGGACAGGGTTAACTATGGCTACACCTTC.